This TCR beta chain was captured in a study of response to subunit inactivated influenza vaccine. Study-level findings and limits: Each seasonal flu vaccination may recruit only limited new T cells, authors suggested.

This CDR3 comprises 14 residues. Germline loops: CDR1 KGHDR, CDR2 SFDVKD. V shed 4 bases and J shed 5 bases, with 13 bases lying between them. TCRdb re-called the RT-PCR reads with MiXCR, one entry per CDR3 protein. In the table there are 750,000 to 850,000 distinct CDR3 sequences, about 18% of which are singletons. To note about this clonotype: Its antigen remains unknown.

The sequencing here drew on PBMCs from blood, taken approximately 5 days after vaccination. V and J are TRBV24-1 and TRBJ1-2, with unresolved D. The receptor's source is a man aged 50 to 60 who received an inactivated influenza vaccine. CDR3 in DNA: TGTGCCACCAGTGACGGTACAAAAAGTTATGGCTACACCTTC. Translated: CATSDGTKSYGYTF.